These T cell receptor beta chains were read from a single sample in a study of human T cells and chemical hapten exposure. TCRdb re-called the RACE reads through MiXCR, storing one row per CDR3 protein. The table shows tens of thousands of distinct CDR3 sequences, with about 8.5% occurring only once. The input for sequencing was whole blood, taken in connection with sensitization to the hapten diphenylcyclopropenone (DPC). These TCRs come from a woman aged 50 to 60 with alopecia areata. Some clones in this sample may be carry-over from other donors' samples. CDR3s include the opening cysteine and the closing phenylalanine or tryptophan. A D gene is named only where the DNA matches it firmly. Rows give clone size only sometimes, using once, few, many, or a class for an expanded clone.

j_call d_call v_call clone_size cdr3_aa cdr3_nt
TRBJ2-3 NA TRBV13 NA CASSLDGYSTDTQYF TGTGCCAGCAGCTTAGACGGCTACAGCACAGATACGCAGTATTTT
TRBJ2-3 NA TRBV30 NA CAWSPGGTDTQYF TGTGCCTGGAGCCCAGGGGGCACAGATACGCAGTATTTT
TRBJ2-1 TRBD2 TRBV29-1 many CSVEYGAGYNEQFF TGCAGCGTTGAGTATGGAGCGGGGTACAATGAGCAGTTCTTC
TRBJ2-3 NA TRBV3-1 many CASSPYPSDTQYF TGTGCCAGCAGCCCCTATCCTTCAGATACGCAGTATTTT
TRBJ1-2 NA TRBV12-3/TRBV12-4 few CASSWGAPEF TGTGCCAGCAGTTGGGGGGCTCCAGAATTC
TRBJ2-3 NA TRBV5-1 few CASSWWGATDTQYF TGCGCCAGCAGCTGGTGGGGGGCCACAGATACGCAGTATTTT
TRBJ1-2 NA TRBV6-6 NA CASSYGGGSNYGYTF TGTGCCAGCAGTTACGGGGGGGGATCTAACTATGGCTACACCTTC
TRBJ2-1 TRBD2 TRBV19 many CASSLVGGLAVDEQFF TGTGCCAGTAGCTTAGTGGGGGGACTAGCGGTCGATGAGCAGTTCTTC
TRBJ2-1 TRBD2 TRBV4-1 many CASSPVAGGYNEQFF TGCGCCAGCAGCCCAGTAGCGGGGGGATACAATGAGCAGTTCTTC
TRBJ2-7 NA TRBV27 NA CASSLRGGDGASYEQYF TGTGCCAGCAGTTTAAGGGGCGGGGACGGGGCCTCCTACGAGCAGTACTTC
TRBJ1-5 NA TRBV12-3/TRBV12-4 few CASSPQEGNQPQHF TGTGCCAGCAGTCCACAGGAGGGCAATCAGCCCCAGCATTTT
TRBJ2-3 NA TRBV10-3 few CAMNSGAFTDTQYF TGTGCCATGAATTCGGGGGCGTTCACAGATACGCAGTATTTT
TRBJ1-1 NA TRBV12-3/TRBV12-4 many CASSLGSYLEAFF TGTGCCAGCAGTTTAGGCAGCTACCTTGAAGCTTTCTTT
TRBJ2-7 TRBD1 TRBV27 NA CASSPLQGLGHEQYF TGTGCCAGCAGCCCCTTACAGGGGCTCGGTCACGAGCAGTACTTC
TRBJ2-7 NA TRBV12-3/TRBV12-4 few CASSLRATYEQYF TGTGCCAGCAGCCTCCGGGCCACCTACGAGCAGTACTTC
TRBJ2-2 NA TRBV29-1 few CSVPLGPGELFF TGCAGCGTCCCCCTAGGACCCGGGGAGCTGTTTTTT
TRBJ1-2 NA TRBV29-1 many CSAESQGRLISGYTF TGCAGCGCCGAGAGCCAGGGGCGGTTGATCAGTGGCTACACCTTC
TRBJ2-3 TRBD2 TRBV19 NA CASSMAAGGPGGTDTQYF TGTGCCAGTAGTATGGCAGCGGGGGGGCCCGGGGGCACAGATACGCAGTATTTT
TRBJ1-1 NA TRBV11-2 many CASSLDSLNTEAFF TGTGCCAGCAGCTTAGATTCCCTGAACACTGAAGCTTTCTTT